This T cell receptor (beta chain) emerged from a study of blood T cell repertoires in COVID-19. Looking at the study overall: Samples of COVID-19 (acute and convalescent) were obtained from the United States, Italy and Spain. Sources were T cells, B-cell-depleted T cells, or PBMCs; the material itself was cDNA or gDNA.

Germline-derived CDR1 and CDR2 are GTSNPN and SVGIG (reference sequence). The CDR3 has 12 residues. Trimming left V 2 bases short and J 2 bases short, with 6 bases between. Per the authors' pipeline: Amplifying reference gene primers gave estimates of nucleated cell counts. Assay used: immunoSEQ multiplex PCR; TCRdb lists only in-frame clones, some missing. V, J and clone size derive from that table, while D and trimming were established from the DNA sequence. Of 90,000 to 120,000 clones detected, approximately 85% appear once; the ten largest clones hold 4% to 5.5%. The V gene is TRBV30, the J gene TRBJ1-2; the D is unclear. The source of this sequence is a man aged 55 to 69 with acute or convalescent COVID-19. Sequenced: peripheral blood. Here the CDR3 DNA reads TGTGCCTGGAGTAACTACAACTATGGCTACACCTTC. This codes for CAWSNYNYGYTF.